This T cell receptor beta chain originates from a study of T cells in Graves' hyperthyroidism and ophthalmopathy (dated by TCRdb to 2018 to 2020). About the full investigation: TCR V-J signatures able to tell the groups apart were searched for in a discovery cohort of 90 to 100 patients, of whom over 40 had Graves' ophthalmopathy and roughly 57 had stable Graves' hyperthyroidism. Prospective prediction of ophthalmopathy was tested in an independent validation cohort of approximately 19 hyperthyroidism patients and 15 to 17 patients who later progressed to ophthalmopathy. The 85 to 100 discovery patients were divided at random into training and test sets in a 7:3 ratio. Thyroid tissue and blood T-cell repertoires from six Graves' hyperthyroidism patients were also compared in the study. After sampling, hyperthyroidism patients received methimazole starting at 30 mg daily, and ophthalmopathy patients received high-dose intravenous methylprednisolone. The paper reports TCR Vbeta CDR3 sequencing of over 130 peripheral blood samples: around 41 ophthalmopathy, about 75 hyperthyroidism and around 17 progressor patients. Results the study describes overall, beyond this receptor: A 13 V-J signature model separated ophthalmopathy from stable hyperthyroidism, with 87.88% sensitivity and roughly 82% specificity in cross-validation and 80%/75% in testing. Most expanded thyroid clonotypes (frequency above 0.001) were also detected in blood, a finding suggesting that blood repertoires may reflect thyroid immune responses. Sample size was not statistically predetermined, and investigators were not blinded to group allocation. In validation, the model predicted progression to ophthalmopathy a median of around 6.5 months before onset, with roughly 70% sensitivity and almost 75% specificity.

TCR beta CDR3 regions were amplified from RNA transcripts. For the first round of RT-PCR on the TCR CDR3, the HTBI primer set was used together with the Qiagen OneStep RT-PCR kit. A second multiplex PCR round built the libraries, followed by size selection and purification. The libraries were sequenced on an Illumina HiSeq2000 using paired-end 100 bp reads. In the original analysis: SOAPnuke was used to process the raw data, removing reads that contained adapters or uncalled bases, had a mean Phred below 15, or lacked an exact match to the constant primer or identifier. COPE v1.2.5 was used to merge the high-quality paired reads, and each unique nucleotide sequence was defined as a clonotype. Clonotypes were aligned to IMGT TRBV, TRBD and TRBJ reference segments using MiTCR v1.1. The analysis was restricted to V-J combinations with a frequency above 0.0001, which together covered around 99% of the repertoires. The TCS score was defined as F50 (clonal expansion) divided by E x V (chaos), with BLOSUM62-based TCRdist calculated between CDR3 peptides within each V-J. Welch's t-statistics and random forest reduced around 550 V-J features to about 12, which were used in a naive Bayes classifier (R e1071). The similarity between thyroid and blood repertoires was quantified using the Morisita-Horn index. TCRdb took the public reads, trimmed them with fastp at Q25, ran MiXCR for clone calling and kept in-frame beta chains. Each entry merges the rows of one CDR3 protein and shows their most common DNA and genes. V and J calls and clone size were set by TCRdb, not the authors. The sample data list 540,000 or so distinct CDR3 sequences, and more than 45% of these were observed just once. The ten most abundant clones make up around 17% of the sample.

Spanning cysteine to phenylalanine, the CDR3 consists of 13 amino acids. Only CDR3 DNA remains: 39 bases, in frame from the first base. From the germline V gene, CDR1 is SGHAT and CDR2 is FQNNGV. Trimming at the junction amounts to 2 bases on V and 3 bases on J, and the germline ends lie 8 bases apart. At least ten counts were recorded for this clonotype. It has no known antigen specificity. No base quality values were provided; no much bigger clone lies one nucleotide off. Patients with uncontrolled infections, other autoimmune diseases, pregnancy or lactation were excluded. Diagnoses relied on clinical symptoms, serum thyroxine and TRAb, thyroid ultrasound and orbital computed tomography. Trizol reagent was used to extract total RNA, and RNA quality was then checked on an Agilent 2100 Bioanalyzer.

Rearrangement joined TRBV11-2 to TRBJ2-7; the D gene remains uncertain. The sequencing sample was made of peripheral blood or thyroid tissue (not recorded which). The TCR sequence derives from an adult woman with Graves' disease, either hyperthyroidism or ophthalmopathy (not recorded which). Here is the DNA: TGTGCCAGCAGCTTATACTTTGACTACGAGCAGTACTTC. This yields the protein CASSLYFDYEQYF.